What follows are 20 T cell receptor beta chains derived from one specimen sequenced in a study of blood T cell repertoires in COVID-19. TCRdb's copy holds only in-frame clones and misses some; the assay was immunoSEQ multiplex PCR. The sample records 110,000 or so clones, around 87% being singletons. Sequenced sample: peripheral blood. The origin of the receptors is a woman between 45 and 60 years old with acute or convalescent COVID-19.

This clone was picked up a small number of times. The chain combines TRBV27 with TRBJ1-2, with D hard to call. Per germline, CDR1 MNHEY and CDR2 SMNVEV (reference sequence). This CDR3 comprises 15 residues. V was shortened by 3 bases and J by 0 bases, with 11 bases between the two germline ends. CDR3 in amino acids: CASSFSQRSNYGYTF. The CDR3 DNA reads as TGTGCCAGCAGTTTTTCACAGAGATCTAACTATGGCTACACCTTC.

The gene calls are TRBV7-2 and TRBJ1-2, with 8 bases identical to TRBD1. V was clipped by 4 bases and J by 4 bases; unmatched bases: 5. CDR3 size: 14 residues. Germline lookup yields CDR1 SGHTA and CDR2 FQGNSA. The CDR3 region has the DNA TGTGCCAGCAGCTCCCTACAGGGGGGCTATGGCTACACCTTC. As protein: CASSSLQGGYGYTF.

CDR3 sequence reads: CASTSIDSGYYNEQFF. The CDR3, as DNA: TGTGCCAGTACTTCCATCGATAGCGGCTACTACAATGAGCAGTTCTTC. V usage is TRBV19 and J usage is TRBJ2-1, with D perhaps matching TRBD2 (6 bases). V was clipped by 7 bases and J by 3 bases, with 19 bases between them. Germline V lookup: CDR1 LNHDA, CDR2 SQIVND (reference sequence). The CDR3 is made up of 16 amino acids.

The V gene is TRBV3-1 (or the pseudogene TRBV3-2), the J gene TRBJ2-1; D unclear. V was pared by 2 bases and J by 4 bases, with 6 bases between. Germline V CDR1 and CDR2: LGHDT, YNNKEL (reference sequence). This CDR3 has 13 amino acids. CDR3 loop: CASSQNQYNEQFF. CDR3 nucleotides: TGTGCCAGCAGCCAAAACCAGTACAATGAGCAGTTCTTC.

The chain couples TRBV19 to TRBJ2-1; D might be TRBD1 (5 bases). The CDR3 runs to 16 residues. Germline CDR1 and CDR2: LNHDA and SQIVND (reference sequence). The ends were cut back, 3 bases at V and 0 bases at J, with 12 bases in the middle. The CDR3 sequence is CASSIYRTSSYNEQFF. The CDR3, as DNA: TGTGCCAGTAGTATTTACAGGACGAGCTCCTACAATGAGCAGTTCTTC. The full variable domain, in which reference TRBV19 and TRBJ2-1 provide the parts outside the CDR3, is DGGITQSPKYLFRKEGQNVTLSCEQNLNHDAMYWYRQDPGQGLRLIYYSQIVNDFQKGDIAEGYSVSREKKESFPLTVTSAQKNPTAFYLCASSIYRTSSYNEQFFGPGTRLTVL.

V and J are TRBV12-5 and TRBJ1-6; the D is unclear. V was clipped by 6 bases and J by 1 base, with 7 bases between them. Germline-derived CDR1 and CDR2 are LGHNT and FRNRAP. The CDR3 consists of 14 residues. This CDR3 reads CASGQQSYNSPLHF. In DNA, the CDR3 is TGTGCTAGTGGCCAACAGTCCTATAATTCACCCCTCCACTTT.

The chain couples TRBV5-5 to TRBJ2-7; D gene ambiguous. Germline CDR1 and CDR2: SGHKS and YYEKEE (reference sequence). V was cut by 0 bases and J by 1 base, with 5 bases left in between. The CDR3 loop spans 13 amino acids. The CDR3 DNA reads TGTGCCAGCAGCTTGGACGGGTCCTACGAGCAGTACTTC. Its translation: CASSLDGSYEQYF.

The chain joins TRBV14 to TRBJ2-7; 7 bases line up with TRBD1. The CDR3 is 13 residues long. Germline V gives CDR1 SGHDN, CDR2 FVKESK. The trim removed 4 bases at V and 6 bases at J, leaving 6 bases unmatched. The DNA for the CDR3 is TGTGCCAGCAGCCTCGGGACAGCTGGCGAGCAGTACTTC. Its protein is CASSLGTAGEQYF.

CDR3 DNA: TGTGCCAGCAGCCAGTCGACAGGGGGGGAATCCTATGGCTACACCTTC. Translation gives CASSQSTGGESYGYTF. The gene calls are TRBV3-1 (or the pseudogene TRBV3-2) and TRBJ1-2, with 9 bases aligning to TRBD1. J lost 4 bases, V lost 3 bases, and 9 bases had no gene match. The germline V gene has CDR1 LGHDT and CDR2 YNNKEL (reference sequence). The CDR3 sequence is 16 residues long.

The rearrangement links TRBV4-3 to TRBJ1-1; the D gene is possibly TRBD1 (6 bases). Germline CDR1 LGHNA, CDR2 YSLEER. The CDR3 contains 14 residues. Trimming cost V 4 bases and J 11 bases, with 20 bases left between them. The CDR3 is CASSLMSGGRGAFF. The CDR3 coding sequence is TGCGCCAGCAGCCTCATGTCGGGGGGCCGAGGGGCTTTCTTT.

The rearrangement uses TRBV29-1 and TRBJ1-1; no definite D call. The CDR3 extends over 13 amino acids. The ends were cut back, 7 bases at V and 3 bases at J, with 15 bases in the middle. Germline loops: CDR1 SQVTM, CDR2 ANQGSEA. The CDR3 sequence: CSARGRSYTEAFF. CDR3 DNA: TGCAGCGCCCGCGGGCGATCCTACACTGAAGCTTTCTTT.

The genes are TRBV30 and TRBJ1-2; D is unresolved. V lost 0 bases and J lost 4, with 6 bases in between. This CDR3 contains 12 residues. Germline values: CDR1 GTSNPN, CDR2 SVGIG (reference sequence). This chain's CDR3 is CAWSVEIYGYTF. The CDR3 DNA reads TGTGCCTGGAGTGTGGAGATCTATGGCTACACCTTC.

The V gene is TRBV5-6, the J gene TRBJ1-3; D not resolved. Germline V gene data show CDR1 as SGHDT and CDR2 as YYEEEE. Trimming took off 4 bases at V and 0 bases at J, with 11 bases between the two ends. There are 15 residues in the CDR3. CDR3 sequence reads: CASSDGVYSGNTIYF. The CDR3 coding sequence is TGTGCCAGCAGCGACGGGGTATACTCTGGAAACACCATATATTTT.

The chain uses TRBV4-1 and TRBJ2-5; TRBD1 might be the D (5 bases). V dropped 1 base and J dropped 2 bases, with 8 bases sitting between them. This CDR3 is 14 amino acids long. Looked up from germline, CDR1 is MGHRA and CDR2 is YSYEKL. CDR3 loop: CASSQGTKQETQYF. The CDR3 nucleotides are TGCGCCAGCAGCCAAGGGACAAAACAAGAGACCCAGTACTTC.

The rearrangement uses TRBV9 and TRBJ1-6, with 7 bases identical to TRBD1. Germline V gives CDR1 SGDLS, CDR2 YYNGEE. The junction had 16 bases not matched to a gene; V was cut back by 3 bases and J by 7 bases. This CDR3 comprises 18 residues. CDR3 protein: CASSGSGDSSFKNSPLHF. As DNA, the CDR3 is TGTGCCAGCAGCGGTTCCGGGGACAGCTCTTTTAAAAATTCACCCCTCCACTTT.

The chain combines TRBV13 with TRBJ2-3; D gene ambiguous. V was shortened by 5 bases and J by 4 bases, with 7 bases between the two germline ends. This CDR3 has 12 amino acids. From germline, CDR1 is PRHDT and CDR2 FYEKMQ (reference sequence). CDR3 sequence (DNA): TGTGCCAGCAGCCAAGCCCCAGATACGCAGTATTTT. Translated: CASSQAPDTQYF.

The gene calls are TRBV19 and TRBJ2-1; 8 bases match TRBD1. Trimming took 7 bases from V and 6 from J; bases not matched to a gene: 8. CDR1 LNHDA and CDR2 SQIVND come from the germline V gene (reference sequence). This CDR3 comprises 14 residues. CDR3 sequence: CASTQDRVSNEQFF. The CDR3 nucleotides are TGTGCCAGTACCCAGGACAGGGTTTCCAATGAGCAGTTCTTC.

V is TRBV28 and J is TRBJ1-5, with 7 nucleotides matching TRBD1. V was clipped by 6 bases and J by 1 base; unmatched bases: 6. The germline V gene encodes CDR1 MDHEN and CDR2 SYDVKM. The CDR3 is 15 residues long. The CDR3 is CASSLPGQSNQPQHF. The CDR3 DNA sequence: TGTGCCAGCAGCCTCCCGGGACAGAGCAATCAGCCCCAGCATTTT.

This rearrangement joins TRBV10-3 to TRBJ2-1, with TRBD2 matching 9 bases. V dropped 5 bases and J dropped 8; count of bases not matched to a gene: 10. This CDR3 contains 15 residues. Germline CDR1 is ENHRY and CDR2 is SYGVKD. The CDR3 is CAISPGTSIDDEQFF. CDR3 bases: TGTGCCATCAGTCCCGGGACTAGCATAGACGATGAGCAGTTCTTC.

This chain connects TRBV29-1 to TRBJ2-1; D is perhaps TRBD2 (5 bases). There are 12 residues in the CDR3. The germline CDR1 and CDR2 sequences are SQVTM and ANQGSEA. V was cut by 6 bases and J by 3 bases, with 9 bases left in between. CDR3 in DNA: TGCAGCGTCATGGAGGTCTACAATGAGCAGTTCTTC. It yields the protein CSVMEVYNEQFF.